This T cell receptor (beta chain) originates from a study of cytotoxic CD8 clonotypes in ibrutinib-treated CLL. This clone showed up just a few times. The ends were cut back, 1 base at V and 5 bases at J, with 8 bases in the middle. CDR1 SNHLY and CDR2 FYNNEI come from the germline V gene. This CDR3 is 13 amino acids long. Sequenced by immunoSEQ multiplex PCR; TCRdb stores in-frame clones only, minus some. There are roughly 97,000 clones in the sample; more than 75% occur only once, and around 32% lies in the top ten. The V and J genes are TRBV2 and TRBJ1-2; D call uncertain. The TCR comes from a human donor with chronic lymphocytic leukemia. Sample: PBMCs, taken after 12 months of ibrutinib treatment. CDR3 in amino acids: CASSEGLGYGYTF. CDR3 nucleotide sequence: TGTGCCAGCAGTGAAGGACTGGGGTATGGCTACACCTTC. Variable domain in full (rest from reference TRBV2 and TRBJ1-2): EPEVTQTPSHQVTQMGQEVILRCVPISNHLYFYWYRQILGQKVEFLVSFYNNEISEKSEIFDDQFSVERPDGSNFTLKIRSTKLEDSAMYFCASSEGLGYGYTFGSGTRLTVV.